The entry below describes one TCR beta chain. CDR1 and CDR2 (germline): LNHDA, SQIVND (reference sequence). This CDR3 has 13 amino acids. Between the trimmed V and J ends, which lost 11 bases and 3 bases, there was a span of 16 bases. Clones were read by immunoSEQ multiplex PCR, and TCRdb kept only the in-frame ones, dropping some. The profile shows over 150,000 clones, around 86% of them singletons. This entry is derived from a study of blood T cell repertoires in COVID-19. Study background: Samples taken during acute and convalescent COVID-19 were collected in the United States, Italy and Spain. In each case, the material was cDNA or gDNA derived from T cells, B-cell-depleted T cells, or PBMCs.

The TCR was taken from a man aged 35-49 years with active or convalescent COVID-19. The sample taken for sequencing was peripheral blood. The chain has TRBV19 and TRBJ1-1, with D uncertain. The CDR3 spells CASHKSGDTEAFF. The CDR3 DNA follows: TGTGCCTCTCACAAGAGTGGAGACACTGAAGCTTTCTTT.